A selection of T cell receptor beta chains follows, all from one sample in a study of T-cell memory formation after mild COVID-19. TCRdb re-called the 5' RACE reads with MiXCR, one entry per CDR3 protein. The sample holds under 300,000 distinct CDR3 sequences, around 8% seen once. Sequencing was carried out using PBMCs or a T cell subset sorted from them (not recorded which). The receptors originated from a man younger than 35 who had mild COVID-19 (a few samples of this study predate the infection). Cell type and time point are not known. Each CDR3 is given with its conserved first and last residue. D genes are given only for firm matches. Only some rows state a clone size, as once, few, many or a class for expanded clones.

abundance,d_gene,j_gene,v_gene,CDR3nt,CDR3aa
few,TRBD2,TRBJ2-2,TRBV5-1,TGCGCCAGCAGCTTAAGCGGGGTGAACACCGGGGAGCTGTTTTTT,CASSLSGVNTGELFF
.,TRBD1,TRBJ1-2,TRBV9,TGTGCCAGCACCCCAAGCAGGGGGCAAGGCTACACCTTC,CASTPSRGQGYTF
.,.,TRBJ1-5,TRBV19,TGTGCCAGTAGTAGAGAGACATCAAGCAATCAGCCCCAGCATTTT,CASSRETSSNQPQHF
.,.,TRBJ1-1,TRBV4-2,TGTGCCAGCAGCCAAGACGGGGCTGAAGCTTTCTTT,CASSQDGAEAFF
.,.,TRBJ2-7,TRBV15,TGTGCCACCTCCGTTGCCACTGGCTACGAGCAGTACTTC,CATSVATGYEQYF
.,.,TRBJ2-2,TRBV9,TGTGCCAGCAGCGCCCAGGGGCGATCGAACACCGGGGAGCTGTTTTTT,CASSAQGRSNTGELFF
.,.,TRBJ2-5,TRBV18,TGTGCCAGCTCACCCAACCCAGGGAATCAAGAGACCCAGTACTTC,CASSPNPGNQETQYF
few,.,TRBJ1-2,TRBV24-1,TGTGCCACCAGTGACTCCGGGACGGACTATGGCTACACCTTC,CATSDSGTDYGYTF
.,.,TRBJ2-5,TRBV6-6,TGTGCCAGCAGCGTACAGGGACTTGAGACCCAGTACTTC,CASSVQGLETQYF
few,.,TRBJ1-2,TRBV30,TGTGCCTGGAGTGAAGGGACTGTTCTTGGCTACACCTTC,CAWSEGTVLGYTF
.,TRBD2,TRBJ2-1,TRBV5-1,TGCGCCAGCAGCCTGCGGGGGGTAGATGAGCAGTTCTTC,CASSLRGVDEQFF
many,.,TRBJ2-7,TRBV7-9,TGTGCCAGCAGCCCGACCGCTCCCCAGCAGTACTTC,CASSPTAPQQYF
.,.,TRBJ1-1,TRBV5-1,TGCGCCAGCAGCTTGGCCTCAAACCGGGTGAACACTGAAGCTTTCTTT,CASSLASNRVNTEAFF
many,TRBD1,TRBJ1-1,TRBV28,TGTGCCAGCAGTCCGGGGACAGCCGGGGGCACTGAAGCTTTCTTT,CASSPGTAGGTEAFF
many,TRBD1,TRBJ1-6,TRBV7-2,TGTGCCAGCAGCTTAGCGACAGGGGCCTATAATTCACCCCTCCACTTT,CASSLATGAYNSPLHF
many,.,TRBJ2-1,TRBV5-4,TGTGCCAGCAGCAAGATAAGGGCGGAGCAGTTCTTC,CASSKIRAEQFF
.,TRBD1,TRBJ2-3,TRBV29-1,TGCAGCGTGGAGGGACAGGGGGCGGGCACAGATACGCAGTATTTT,CSVEGQGAGTDTQYF
few,.,TRBJ1-1,TRBV29-1,TGCAGCGTTGAAGGGCAGATTTCGGAAGCTTTCTTT,CSVEGQISEAFF
.,.,TRBJ1-1,TRBV5-6,TGTGCCAGCAGCTTGTTAAGCGGGCTGGCTGAAGCTTTCTTT,CASSLLSGLAEAFF
many,TRBD1,TRBJ2-1,TRBV4-1,TGCGCCAGCAGGGCCCCCGGGACAGGCAACAATGAGCAGTTCTTC,CASRAPGTGNNEQFF
few,.,TRBJ2-2,TRBV11-2,TGTGCCAGCAGCTCATTAAAGGGGTCCGGGGAGCTGTTTTTT,CASSSLKGSGELFF
few,TRBD2,TRBJ2-5,TRBV7-9,TGTGCCAGCAGCACGGGACTAGCGGGGGACGCGGAGACCCAGTACTTC,CASSTGLAGDAETQYF